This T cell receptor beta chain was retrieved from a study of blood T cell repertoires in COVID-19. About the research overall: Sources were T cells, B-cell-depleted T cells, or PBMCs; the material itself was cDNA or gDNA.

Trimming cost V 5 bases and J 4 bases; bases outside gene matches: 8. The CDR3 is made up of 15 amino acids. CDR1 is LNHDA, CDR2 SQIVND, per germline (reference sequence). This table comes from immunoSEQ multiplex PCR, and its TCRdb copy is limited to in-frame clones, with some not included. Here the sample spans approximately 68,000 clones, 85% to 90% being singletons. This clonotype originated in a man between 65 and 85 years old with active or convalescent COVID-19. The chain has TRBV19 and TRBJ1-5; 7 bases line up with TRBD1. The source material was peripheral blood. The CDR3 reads CASSSTGQLNQPQHF. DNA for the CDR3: TGTGCCAGTAGTTCTACGGGACAGTTGAATCAGCCCCAGCATTTT.